This is a list of T cell receptor beta chains from one sample in a study of beta chain features in type 1 diabetes. Here immunoSEQ multiplex PCR was the method, and the copy in TCRdb shows in-frame clones only, minus some. The sample consists of about 160,000 clones, over 7.5% of them appearing once. Sample: central memory CD4+ T cells from blood. The receptors originated from a woman younger than 30 in good health. Each CDR3 is given with its conserved first and last residue. D genes are given only for firm matches. Size values are once, few and many counts, or a class for expanded clones, and some rows have none.

v_call	d_call	clone_size	j_call	cdr3_aa	cdr3_nt
TRBV4-3	.	.	TRBJ2-1	CASSQGGSSSYNEQFF	TGCGCCAGCAGCCAAGGAGGGTCGAGCTCCTACAATGAGCAGTTCTTC
TRBV7-8	TRBD2	.	TRBJ2-7	CASSTPSGGASKQYF	TGTGCCAGCAGCACCCCTAGCGGGGGGGCGAGTAAGCAGTACTTC
TRBV2	.	few	TRBJ1-4	CASNGGTSNEKLFF	TGTGCCAGCAACGGAGGAACTTCTAATGAAAAACTGTTTTTT
TRBV4-1	TRBD2	few	TRBJ2-5	CASSRGSGGQETQYF	TGCGCCAGCAGCCGCGGCAGCGGGGGTCAAGAGACCCAGTACTTC
TRBV4-3	.	.	TRBJ2-7	CASSGQGTGRYEQYF	TGCGCCAGCAGCGGTCAAGGTACAGGTCGCTACGAGCAGTACTTC
TRBV7-2	TRBD2	.	TRBJ2-1	CASSLGREHEQFF	TGTGCCAGCAGCTTGGGGCGGGAGCATGAGCAGTTCTTC
TRBV6-5	TRBD2	few	TRBJ2-7	CASTQGGLAGGKQYF	TGTGCCAGCACCCAAGGGGGACTAGCGGGAGGGAAACAGTACTTC
TRBV11-3	TRBD2	few	TRBJ2-1	CASSFPYAGEHEQFF	TGTGCCAGCAGCTTCCCCTACGCGGGAGAGCATGAGCAGTTCTTC
TRBV9	.	few	TRBJ1-3	CASSAQVGGSGNTIYF	TGTGCCAGCAGCGCCCAGGTGGGGGGATCTGGAAACACCATATATTTT
TRBV29-1	TRBD2	few	TRBJ2-3	CSAEGPSGRFGDTQYF	TGCAGCGCCGAGGGTCCTAGCGGGAGGTTCGGGGATACGCAGTATTTT
TRBV10-1	.	many	TRBJ2-5	CASSEAFQETQYF	TGCGCCAGCAGTGAAGCATTCCAAGAGACCCAGTACTTC
TRBV7-8	TRBD2	.	TRBJ2-2	CASSLVAGGVTGELFF	TGTGCCAGCAGCTTAGTAGCGGGGGGAGTCACCGGGGAGCTGTTTTTT
TRBV29-1	TRBD1	.	TRBJ1-4	CSVSGQGPARAEKLFF	TGCAGCGTTTCCGGACAGGGGCCGGCACGAGCTGAAAAACTGTTTTTT
TRBV9	.	.	TRBJ1-1	CASSGGGVLDTEAFF	TGTGCCAGCAGTGGAGGAGGGGTTCTCGACACTGAAGCTTTCTTT
TRBV6-6	TRBD1	.	TRBJ1-2	CASMTGPNYGYTF	TGTGCCAGCATGACAGGGCCTAACTATGGCTACACCTTC
TRBV2	.	few	TRBJ2-2	CASSAGLTRELFF	TGTGCCAGCAGTGCGGGTCTCACCAGGGAGCTGTTTTTT
TRBV5-1	TRBD2	.	TRBJ2-1	CASSLSAGGIDEQFF	TGCGCCAGCAGCTTGTCCGCGGGAGGGATCGATGAGCAGTTCTTC
TRBV7-2	.	few	TRBJ2-3	CASSLLTASTDTQYF	TGTGCCAGCAGCTTGCTGACAGCATCCACAGATACGCAGTATTTT
TRBV2	.	few	TRBJ2-2	CASSAQGNTGELFF	TGTGCCAGCAGTGCACAGGGGAACACCGGGGAGCTGTTTTTT
TRBV5-4	.	once	TRBJ2-7	CASSLAGGREQYF	TGTGCCAGCAGCTTGGCCGGGGGACGCGAGCAGTACTTC
TRBV9	.	.	TRBJ1-6	CASSVGQGSPLHF	TGTGCCAGCAGCGTTGGGCAGGGTTCACCCCTCCACTTT